This TCR beta chain was sequenced for a study of T cells after somatic rescue of genetic block. In this sample, this clone turned up a few times. The repertoire was sequenced with immunoSEQ multiplex PCR; TCRdb's copy has only in-frame clones and lacks some. The table has roughly 92,000 clones, around 89% seen once. Between the trimmed V and J ends, which lost 2 bases and 5 bases, there was a span of 12 bases. This CDR3 spans 14 amino acids. Germline V gives CDR1 LNHDA, CDR2 SQIVND (reference sequence). This sequence joins TRBV19 and TRBJ1-1; maybe TRBD1 (6 bases). The TCR was taken from a woman younger than 35. The sequencing sample was made of peripheral blood mononuclear cells (PBMCs). CDR3 sequence reads: CASSIRGRETEAFF. For the CDR3, the DNA is TGTGCCAGTAGTATAAGGGGGAGGGAAACTGAAGCTTTCTTT.